This is a list of T cell receptor beta chains from one sample in a study of cytomegalovirus exposure and HLA in healthy donors. Assay used: immunoSEQ multiplex PCR; TCRdb lists only in-frame clones, some missing. This sample has around 120,000 clones, with about 70% found just once. The material sequenced was PBMCs. These receptors were obtained from a woman aged 55-70 years in good health and CMV-seropositive. Each CDR3 is given with its conserved first and last residue. Each record gives: CDR3 protein, CDR3 DNA, V gene, J gene, clone size, D gene. A D gene is named only where the DNA matches it firmly. Clone sizes are given selectively: once, few, many, or a class where the clone is expanded.

CDR3 protein: CASSLEGFSHQPQHF
CDR3 DNA: TGCGCCAGCAGCTTGGAGGGGTTCTCACATCAGCCCCAGCATTTT
V gene: TRBV5-1
J gene: TRBJ1-5
clone size: -
D gene: -

CDR3 protein: CASSTDNTGELFF
CDR3 DNA: TGTGCCAGTAGCACAGATAACACCGGGGAGCTGTTTTTT
V gene: TRBV19
J gene: TRBJ2-2
clone size: -
D gene: -

CDR3 protein: CASSVGYWTGGGRAAEAFF
CDR3 DNA: TGTGCCAGCAGCGTAGGGTATTGGACAGGGGGCGGAAGGGCGGCTGAAGCTTTCTTT
V gene: TRBV9
J gene: TRBJ1-1
clone size: -
D gene: TRBD1

CDR3 protein: CASSAVQGVYDGYTF
CDR3 DNA: TGTGCCAGCAGTGCTGTACAGGGGGTATACGATGGCTACACCTTC
V gene: TRBV2
J gene: TRBJ1-2
clone size: -
D gene: TRBD1

CDR3 protein: CASSPRPEGEAFF
CDR3 DNA: TGTGCCAGCAGCCCAAGACCAGAGGGTGAAGCTTTCTTT
V gene: TRBV7-6
J gene: TRBJ1-1
clone size: -
D gene: -

CDR3 protein: CASSLELADSGNTIYF
CDR3 DNA: TGTGCCAGCAGCTTAGAATTAGCGGACTCTGGAAACACCATATATTTT
V gene: TRBV7-9
J gene: TRBJ1-3
clone size: -
D gene: -

CDR3 protein: CASSIESGFSTGELFF
CDR3 DNA: TGTGCCAGTAGTATAGAGTCCGGGTTCAGCACCGGGGAGCTGTTTTTT
V gene: TRBV19
J gene: TRBJ2-2
clone size: few
D gene: -

CDR3 protein: CASSFLPGQGANYGYTF
CDR3 DNA: TGCGCCAGCAGCTTCCTACCCGGACAGGGAGCTAACTATGGCTACACCTTC
V gene: TRBV5-1
J gene: TRBJ1-2
clone size: few
D gene: TRBD1

CDR3 protein: CASSEGLAGDTQYF
CDR3 DNA: TGTGCCAGCAGTGAAGGACTAGCGGGGGATACGCAGTATTTT
V gene: TRBV6-4
J gene: TRBJ2-3
clone size: -
D gene: TRBD2

CDR3 protein: CASSPLAYNSPLHF
CDR3 DNA: TGTGCCAGTAGTCCTCTTGCCTATAATTCACCCCTCCACTTT
V gene: TRBV19
J gene: TRBJ1-6
clone size: -
D gene: -

CDR3 protein: CSVSQYGYTF
CDR3 DNA: TGCAGCGTCTCACAATATGGCTACACCTTC
V gene: TRBV29-1
J gene: TRBJ1-2
clone size: -
D gene: -

CDR3 protein: CASSLTQNTEAFF
CDR3 DNA: TGTGCCAGTAGTCTTACTCAGAACACTGAAGCTTTCTTT
V gene: TRBV19
J gene: TRBJ1-1
clone size: -
D gene: -

CDR3 protein: CASSLSAGGTSYNEQFF
CDR3 DNA: TGCGCCAGCAGCTTGTCAGCGGGGGGTACCTCCTACAATGAGCAGTTCTTC
V gene: TRBV5-1
J gene: TRBJ2-1
clone size: -
D gene: TRBD2

CDR3 protein: CASSIPGHPRGDYGYTF
CDR3 DNA: TGTGCCAGTAGTATCCCGGGACACCCCAGGGGGGACTATGGCTACACCTTC
V gene: TRBV19
J gene: TRBJ1-2
clone size: -
D gene: TRBD1

CDR3 protein: CASNLQGHSNQPQHF
CDR3 DNA: TGTGCCAGCAACCTACAGGGGCATAGCAATCAGCCCCAGCATTTT
V gene: TRBV2
J gene: TRBJ1-5
clone size: -
D gene: TRBD1

CDR3 protein: CASSSPPGGGTQYF
CDR3 DNA: TGTGCCAGCAGCTCACCCCCGGGGGGCGGTACGCAGTATTTT
V gene: TRBV11-3
J gene: TRBJ2-3
clone size: -
D gene: -

CDR3 protein: CASSLDPGGGYGYTF
CDR3 DNA: TGCGCCAGCAGCTTGGATCCAGGGGGAGGCTATGGCTACACCTTC
V gene: TRBV5-1
J gene: TRBJ1-2
clone size: -
D gene: TRBD1

CDR3 protein: CASSSGTSRETQYF
CDR3 DNA: TGTGCCAGCAGCTCCGGGACTAGCCGAGAGACCCAGTACTTC
V gene: TRBV11-3
J gene: TRBJ2-5
clone size: -
D gene: TRBD2

CDR3 protein: CAQWAGDEQYF
CDR3 DNA: TGTGCCCAGTGGGCAGGGGATGAGCAGTATTTT
V gene: TRBV2
J gene: TRBJ2-3
clone size: -
D gene: -

CDR3 protein: CATGTGGEQYF
CDR3 DNA: TGTGCCACAGGGACAGGGGGTGAGCAGTACTTC
V gene: TRBV6-5
J gene: TRBJ2-7
clone size: -
D gene: TRBD1

CDR3 protein: CASRIQGIYGYTF
CDR3 DNA: TGTGCCAGTAGGATACAGGGGATCTATGGCTACACCTTC
V gene: TRBV19
J gene: TRBJ1-2
clone size: -
D gene: TRBD1

CDR3 protein: CASSSQTGSYEQYF
CDR3 DNA: TGCGCCAGCAGCTCGCAAACAGGCTCCTACGAGCAGTACTTC
V gene: TRBV5-1
J gene: TRBJ2-7
clone size: once
D gene: -

CDR3 protein: CASSLDRGNEKLFF
CDR3 DNA: TGTGCCAGCAGCTTGGACAGGGGAAATGAAAAACTGTTTTTT
V gene: TRBV7-3
J gene: TRBJ1-4
clone size: -
D gene: TRBD1

CDR3 protein: CASSNPGGLAGGDTQYF
CDR3 DNA: TGCGCCAGCAGCAATCCCGGGGGGCTAGCGGGCGGAGATACGCAGTATTTT
V gene: TRBV5-1
J gene: TRBJ2-3
clone size: -
D gene: TRBD2

CDR3 protein: CASSLEPGRTGELFF
CDR3 DNA: TGTGCCAGCAGCTTGGAGCCTGGGCGCACCGGGGAGCTGTTTTTT
V gene: TRBV5-5
J gene: TRBJ2-2
clone size: few
D gene: -

CDR3 protein: CASSQTGTAYNEQFF
CDR3 DNA: TGCGCCAGCAGCCAGACCGGGACAGCGTACAATGAGCAGTTCTTC
V gene: TRBV4-1
J gene: TRBJ2-1
clone size: -
D gene: TRBD1

CDR3 protein: CASSEGTSGIQETQYF
CDR3 DNA: TGCGCCAGCAGTGAAGGGACTAGCGGGATCCAAGAGACCCAGTACTTC
V gene: TRBV10-1
J gene: TRBJ2-5
clone size: -
D gene: TRBD2

CDR3 protein: CASSLDPGGQNYGYTF
CDR3 DNA: TGCGCCAGCAGCTTGGACCCGGGAGGACAGAACTATGGCTACACCTTC
V gene: TRBV5-1
J gene: TRBJ1-2
clone size: few
D gene: -

CDR3 protein: CASSLTQTVSGNTIYF
CDR3 DNA: TGTGCCAGCAGCCTAACCCAGACAGTCTCTGGAAACACCATATATTTT
V gene: TRBV7-9
J gene: TRBJ1-3
clone size: -
D gene: -

CDR3 protein: CASSYGSRGYEQYF
CDR3 DNA: TGTGCCAGCAGCTACGGGTCCAGGGGCTACGAGCAGTACTTC
V gene: TRBV5-6
J gene: TRBJ2-7
clone size: -
D gene: -

CDR3 protein: CAISDYRGRMAFF
CDR3 DNA: TGTGCCATCAGTGACTACAGGGGGCGCATGGCTTTCTTT
V gene: TRBV10-3
J gene: TRBJ1-1
clone size: -
D gene: TRBD1

CDR3 protein: CASSFGQADVF
CDR3 DNA: TGTGCCAGCAGTTTCGGACAGGCGGACGTTTTC
V gene: TRBV28
J gene: TRBJ1-2
clone size: -
D gene: TRBD1

CDR3 protein: CASSPTTSGGGQETQYF
CDR3 DNA: TGCGCCAGCAGCCCTACAACTAGCGGGGGGGGTCAAGAGACCCAGTACTTC
V gene: TRBV5-1
J gene: TRBJ2-5
clone size: -
D gene: TRBD2

CDR3 protein: CASSPRESPYEQYF
CDR3 DNA: TGTGCCAGCTCCCCCAGGGAAAGCCCTTACGAGCAGTACTTC
V gene: TRBV18
J gene: TRBJ2-7
clone size: few
D gene: -

CDR3 protein: CASSVNRQSYEQYF
CDR3 DNA: TGTGCCAGCAGCGTAAATCGACAGTCCTACGAGCAGTACTTC
V gene: TRBV9
J gene: TRBJ2-7
clone size: -
D gene: -

CDR3 protein: CASSLTGFGETQYF
CDR3 DNA: TGTGCCAGCAGCTTGACAGGGTTTGGGGAGACCCAGTACTTC
V gene: TRBV7-3
J gene: TRBJ2-5
clone size: -
D gene: TRBD1

CDR3 protein: CASSEEGGSGSPLHF
CDR3 DNA: TGTGCCAGCAGTGAAGAAGGAGGGTCGGGTTCACCCCTCCACTTT
V gene: TRBV2
J gene: TRBJ1-6
clone size: -
D gene: -

CDR3 protein: CAPQIKRGGGHREQYF
CDR3 DNA: TGTGCCCCCCAAATAAAAAGGGGCGGGGGCCATCGCGAGCAGTACTTC
V gene: TRBV10-3
J gene: TRBJ2-7
clone size: -
D gene: -

CDR3 protein: CASSPDTLYTDTQYF
CDR3 DNA: TGCGCCAGCAGCCCGGACACCCTCTACACAGATACGCAGTATTTT
V gene: TRBV5-1
J gene: TRBJ2-3
clone size: -
D gene: -

CDR3 protein: CASSFPGQGTEAFF
CDR3 DNA: TGTGCCAGCAGCTTCCCGGGACAGGGCACTGAAGCTTTCTTT
V gene: TRBV7-9
J gene: TRBJ1-1
clone size: -
D gene: TRBD1

CDR3 protein: CASEQGNTGELFF
CDR3 DNA: TGTGCCAGCGAACAGGGAAACACCGGGGAGCTGTTTTTT
V gene: TRBV6-1
J gene: TRBJ2-2
clone size: -
D gene: -

CDR3 protein: CASSLLGQGHNEQFF
CDR3 DNA: TGTGCCAGCAGCTTATTGGGACAGGGGCACAATGAGCAGTTCTTC
V gene: TRBV5-6
J gene: TRBJ2-1
clone size: -
D gene: TRBD1

CDR3 protein: CASSPTQGASFGKAFF
CDR3 DNA: TGTGCCAGCTCACCAACGCAGGGGGCGAGCTTCGGGAAAGCTTTCTTT
V gene: TRBV18
J gene: TRBJ1-1
clone size: -
D gene: TRBD1

CDR3 protein: CSAGAYEQYF
CDR3 DNA: TGCAGTGCTGGGGCTTACGAGCAGTACTTC
V gene: TRBV20-1
J gene: TRBJ2-7
clone size: once
D gene: -

CDR3 protein: CASSVDYDTQYF
CDR3 DNA: TGTGCCAGCAGTGTAGACTATGATACGCAGTATTTT
V gene: TRBV2
J gene: TRBJ2-3
clone size: -
D gene: -

CDR3 protein: CASSLRGLGNTIYF
CDR3 DNA: TGTGCCAGCAGCTTAAGAGGGCTCGGAAACACCATATATTTT
V gene: TRBV7-6
J gene: TRBJ1-3
clone size: -
D gene: -

CDR3 protein: CASSELNEQFF
CDR3 DNA: TGTGCCAGCAGTGAACTTAATGAGCAGTTCTTC
V gene: TRBV6-1
J gene: TRBJ2-1
clone size: -
D gene: -

CDR3 protein: CASSYGSGGYEQYF
CDR3 DNA: TGTGCCAGCAGTTACGGGTCCGGGGGTTACGAGCAGTACTTC
V gene: TRBV6-5
J gene: TRBJ2-7
clone size: -
D gene: -

CDR3 protein: CASSPNYMGELFF
CDR3 DNA: TGTGCCAGCAGCCCGAACTACATGGGGGAGCTGTTTTTT
V gene: TRBV4-2
J gene: TRBJ2-2
clone size: -
D gene: -

CDR3 protein: CASSPHPANEQYF
CDR3 DNA: TGTGCCAGCTCACCTCATCCAGCGAATGAGCAGTACTTC
V gene: TRBV18
J gene: TRBJ2-7
clone size: -
D gene: -

CDR3 protein: CASSFTGTDTQYF
CDR3 DNA: TGTGCCAGCAGCTTTACAGGCACAGATACGCAGTATTTT
V gene: TRBV5-5
J gene: TRBJ2-3
clone size: -
D gene: -

CDR3 protein: CASSGESGGYYGYTF
CDR3 DNA: TGTGCCAGCAGTGGCGAGTCGGGAGGTTACTATGGCTACACCTTC
V gene: TRBV2
J gene: TRBJ1-2
clone size: -
D gene: -

CDR3 protein: CASSTEVEETQYF
CDR3 DNA: TGTGCCAGCAGCACCGAGGTTGAGGAGACCCAGTACTTC
V gene: TRBV9
J gene: TRBJ2-5
clone size: -
D gene: -